The clone carrying this T cell receptor (beta chain) was detected ten times or more. What it recognizes is unknown. This specimen comes from a study of CD8 T cells in ankylosing spondylitis. V lost 2 bases and J 6 bases, leaving 14 bases between the germline ends. The CDR3 loop spans 15 amino acids. Germline V CDR1 and CDR2: SGHRS, YFSETQ. Findings and caveats of the study: The study looked at matched synovial fluid samples from ankylosing spondylitis patients. Disease-linked clones were reported to be significantly enriched there. A motif in TCR beta, a set of about eight highly homologous variants, appeared characteristic of ankylosing spondylitis blood.

TCRdb re-called the 5' RACE reads with MiXCR, one entry per CDR3 protein. The sample lists roughly 260,000 distinct CDR3 sequences, around 20% seen once, with less than 9.5% in the top ten. This TCR was sampled from a male donor with ankylosing spondylitis or in good health (not recorded which). Material for sequencing was blood, either unsorted or a sorted T cell fraction (not recorded which). The chain combines TRBV5-1 with TRBJ1-4, with D possibly matching TRBD1 (5 bases). CDR3 loop: CASSLRYGADEKLFF. The DNA for the CDR3 is TGCGCCAGCAGCTTAAGATACGGGGCAGATGAAAAACTGTTTTTT.